What follows are 28 T cell receptor beta chains derived from one specimen sequenced in a study of graft-versus-host responses after intestinal transplantation. These TCRs' antigens remain unknown. Only in-frame clones appear in the TCRdb table, and some are missing; sequencing was by immunoSEQ multiplex PCR. The sample lists roughly 90,000 clones, less than 90% seen once, with roughly 0.3% in the top ten. Specimen: unstimulated CD4+ T cells sorted from spleen or lymph node cells, collected before transplant. The receptors originated from a human donor who was the organ donor for an intestinal transplant.

The chain links TRBV9 to TRBJ1-6, with D uncertain. This CDR3 has 17 residues. V was pared by 3 bases and J by 5 bases, with 18 bases between. The germline V gene has CDR1 SGDLS and CDR2 YYNGEE. CDR3 residues: CASSGGLSIRNNSPLHF. As DNA, the CDR3 is TGTGCCAGCAGCGGAGGCCTCTCCATCAGAAATAATTCACCCCTCCACTTT.

CDR3 nucleotides: TGTGCCAGCGGTGGGGGGACGCATCGGGGTCAGCCCCAGCATTTT. Amino acids: CASGGGTHRGQPQHF. V usage is TRBV28 and J usage is TRBJ1-5, with a weak D call TRBD1 (5 bases). Germline values: CDR1 MDHEN, CDR2 SYDVKM. This CDR3 is 15 amino acids long. Trimming left V 8 bases short and J 6 bases short, with 20 bases between. Filled out from reference TRBV28 and TRBJ1-5, the complete variable domain reads DVKVTQSSRYLVKRTGEKVFLECVQDMDHENMFWYRQDPGLGLRLIYFSYDVKMKEKGDIPEGYSVSREKKERFSLILESASTNQTSMYLCASGGGTHRGQPQHFGDGTRLSIL.

The chain links TRBV28 to TRBJ2-7; 11 bases map to TRBD1. Germline V CDR1 and CDR2: MDHEN, SYDVKM. The V gene end was trimmed by 7 bases and the J gene end by 2 bases; junction bases not matched to a gene: 10. This CDR3 contains 16 residues. The CDR3 DNA reads TGTGCCAGCACTTCGGGAGTGGGACAGGGGGCCTACGAGCAGTACTTC. Its protein is CASTSGVGQGAYEQYF. Full variable domain (missing parts from reference TRBV28 and TRBJ2-7): DVKVTQSSRYLVKRTGEKVFLECVQDMDHENMFWYRQDPGLGLRLIYFSYDVKMKEKGDIPEGYSVSREKKERFSLILESASTNQTSMYLCASTSGVGQGAYEQYFGPGTRLTVT.

The chain is built from TRBV14 and TRBJ1-3; a weak D match, TRBD1 (5 bases). Trimming removed 5 bases at V and 1 base at J, with 9 bases between. Germline assignment: CDR1 SGHDN and CDR2 FVKESK. CDR3 length: 14 amino acids. The DNA for the CDR3 is TGTGCCAGCAGCTTACAGGTTTCTGGAAACACCATATATTTT. Translation: CASSLQVSGNTIYF.

In its sample, this clone was seen a few times. The chain combines TRBV6-1 with TRBJ2-3; D not resolved. This CDR3 is built from 15 residues. Germline lookup yields CDR1 MNHNS and CDR2 SASEGT. V was cut by 6 bases and J by 1 base, with 14 bases left in between. This CDR3 is CASSVQAWGTDTQYF. As DNA, the CDR3 is TGTGCCAGCAGCGTCCAGGCGTGGGGCACAGATACGCAGTATTTT.

This clone occurred a few times. The rearrangement links TRBV30 to TRBJ1-2; D is ambiguous. The CDR3 runs 14 residues. V gave up 3 bases and J gave up 5 bases, with 16 bases separating them. CDR1 GTSNPN and CDR2 SVGIG come from the germline V gene (reference sequence). CDR3 bases: TGTGCCTGGAGCGGAGCTGGCGGGCAGTATGGCTACACCTTC. Its protein product is CAWSGAGGQYGYTF.

This clone came up once. The V gene is TRBV29-1, the J gene TRBJ1-1; 9 nucleotides match TRBD1. This CDR3 comprises 15 residues. Germline-derived CDR1 and CDR2 are SQVTM and ANQGSEA. V was clipped by 5 bases and J by 0 bases; unmatched bases: 7. CDR3 amino acids: CSVQGGQGMNTEAFF. The CDR3 region has the DNA TGCAGCGTTCAGGGAGGACAGGGGATGAACACTGAAGCTTTCTTT.

The chain employs TRBV5-1 and TRBJ2-7; tentatively, D is TRBD1 (5 bases). Germline CDR1 reads SGHRS; CDR2 reads YFSETQ. The length of the CDR3 is 12 residues. With 6 bases removed from V and 6 bases from J, the gap between germline ends came to 13 bases. This CDR3 is CASTATGAEQYF. The CDR3 nucleotides are TGCGCCAGCACCGCGACTGGGGCCGAGCAGTACTTC.

The chain couples TRBV28 to TRBJ1-1; D gene uncertain. The CDR3 covers 13 residues. Germline assignment: CDR1 MDHEN and CDR2 SYDVKM. V lost 5 bases to trimming and J lost 0 bases, with 7 bases between them. The DNA for the CDR3 is TGTGCCAGCAGTATACACCTGAACACTGAAGCTTTCTTT. Amino acids: CASSIHLNTEAFF.

J is TRBJ1-2 and V is TRBV27, with 7 bases matching TRBD1. The CDR3 is made up of 14 amino acids. V lost 6 bases, J lost 4 bases, and 8 bases stayed unmatched. In germline, CDR1 is MNHEY, CDR2 SMNVEV (reference sequence). The CDR3 region is CASSPYTGAYGYTF. The CDR3 DNA reads as TGTGCCAGCAGCCCATACACAGGGGCCTATGGCTACACCTTC.

The table lists this clone with a count of one. This chain links TRBV27 with TRBJ1-5, with D unresolved. V dropped 6 bases and J dropped 5 bases, with 11 bases sitting between them. CDR3 length: 13 amino acids. Germline V CDR1 and CDR2: MNHEY, SMNVEV (reference sequence). The CDR3 region is CASSPSRDQPQHF. Here the CDR3 DNA reads TGTGCCAGCAGCCCGAGTAGAGATCAGCCCCAGCATTTT.

The CDR3 nucleotides read TGTGCCAGCTCACCTGCCCAGGGTGACTACGAGCAGTACTTC. Protein product: CASSPAQGDYEQYF. The chain has TRBV18 and TRBJ2-7, with D possibly being TRBD1 (5 bases). The V gene's germline CDR1 is KGHSH and CDR2 LQKENI. Trimming took 3 bases from V and 3 from J, leaving 12 bases between them. The CDR3 is 14 amino acids.

The chain has TRBV27 and TRBJ2-7; 7 bases line up with TRBD1. Germline CDR1 MNHEY, CDR2 SMNVEV (reference sequence). J lost 5 bases, V lost 8 bases, and 18 bases had no gene match. The CDR3 has 16 amino acids. Written as DNA, the CDR3 is TGTGCCAGCGGCTCAAGGCGGCCACAGGGGAAAAACGAGCAGTACTTC. Protein sequence: CASGSRRPQGKNEQYF.

The chain links TRBV5-1 to TRBJ1-2; D may be TRBD1 (5 bases). This CDR3 region has 13 residues. V was cut by 0 bases and J by 5 bases, with 8 bases left in between. Germline CDR1 SGHRS, CDR2 YFSETQ. The CDR3 loop is CASSLGEGYGYTF. CDR3 nucleotides: TGCGCCAGCAGCTTGGGGGAGGGGTATGGCTACACCTTC.

The rearrangement links TRBV5-6 to TRBJ1-6, with no clear D. Germline V lookup: CDR1 SGHDT, CDR2 YYEEEE. The CDR3 loop spans 16 amino acids. V lost 7 bases and J lost 4, with 18 bases in between. CDR3 protein: CASVTGSLRYNSPLHF. The CDR3 bases are TGTGCCAGCGTAACGGGTTCCCTTAGATATAATTCACCCCTCCACTTT.

This chain's CDR3 is CASSARPGYNEQFF. CDR3 in DNA: TGCGCCAGCAGCGCTCGGCCGGGCTACAATGAGCAGTTCTTC. V usage is TRBV4-3 and J usage is TRBJ2-1; no clear D gene. The CDR3 contains 14 residues. Between the trimmed V and J ends, which lost 5 bases and 3 bases, there was a span of 11 bases. Germline CDR1 LGHNA, CDR2 YSLEER.

This clone appeared a single time. The chain uses TRBV6-5 and TRBJ1-2; perhaps TRBD1 as D (6 bases). The CDR3 loop spans 14 amino acids. From germline, CDR1 is MNHEY and CDR2 SVGAGI. V lost 4 bases to trimming and J lost 5 bases, with 14 bases between them. The CDR3 nucleotides are TGTGCCAGCAGTTCCGGGACATATTCATATGGCTACACCTTC. Translating gives CASSSGTYSYGYTF.

The chain links TRBV27 to TRBJ1-1, with 8 bases matching TRBD1. V shed 5 bases and J 1 base; nucleotides not matched to a gene: 3. Germline V gene sequence: CDR1 MNHEY, CDR2 SMNVEV (reference sequence). The length of the CDR3 is 14 residues. The CDR3 nucleotides are TGTGCCAGCAGTCGAGACAGGGGGAACACTGAAGCTTTCTTT. Translated, it gives CASSRDRGNTEAFF.

This rearrangement joins TRBV5-8 to TRBJ1-6; D unclear. The germline V and J ends were trimmed by 5 bases and 8 bases, with 17 bases remaining between them. CDR3 size: 15 residues. Germline CDR1 is SGHTS and CDR2 is YDEGEE. The CDR3 here is CASRHSSGTHSPLHF. DNA for the CDR3: TGTGCCAGCAGACATTCGTCGGGTACCCATTCACCCCTCCACTTT.

This rearrangement joins TRBV11-3 to TRBJ2-1; 8 nucleotides line up with TRBD2. Losses at the gene ends were 8 bases for V and 7 bases for J; bases not matched to a gene: 16. CDR1 and CDR2 from the germline V gene are SGHNT and YENEEA. The CDR3 runs to 16 residues. The CDR3 bases are TGTGCCAGCGGCTCCGTAGGGACTAGGGAGTATAATGAGCAGTTCTTC. The encoded protein is CASGSVGTREYNEQFF.

This clone was picked up a small number of times. V gene TRBV18 combines with J gene TRBJ2-7, with TRBD1 matching over 9 bases. Per the germline V gene, CDR1 is KGHSH and CDR2 is LQKENI. The CDR3 consists of 14 residues. The V and J ends lost 6 bases and 4 bases, in that order; junction bases with no gene match: 7. CDR3 sequence: CASSIGDRVYEQYF. CDR3 sequence (DNA): TGTGCCAGCTCTATAGGGGACAGGGTGTACGAGCAGTACTTC.

This clone was counted a single time. The chain has TRBV9 and TRBJ2-5, with 7 bases fitting TRBD2. The germline V gene encodes CDR1 SGDLS and CDR2 YYNGEE. V was pared by 0 bases and J by 5 bases, with 4 bases of the junction left unmatched. The CDR3 loop spans 14 amino acids. DNA of the CDR3: TGTGCCAGCAGCGTAGGAAGGGGAGGGGAGACCCAGTACTTC. Amino acids: CASSVGRGGETQYF. Using reference TRBV9 and TRBJ2-5 for the parts outside the CDR3, the full variable domain is DSGVTQTPKHLITATGQRVTLRCSPRSGDLSVYWYQQSLDQGLQFLIQYYNGEERAKGNILERFSAQQFPDLHSELNLSSLELGDSALYFCASSVGRGGETQYFGPGTRLLVL.

The V gene is TRBV7-3, the J gene TRBJ2-2; no reliable D call. V gave up 4 bases and J gave up 3 bases, with 3 bases separating them. This CDR3 has 12 residues. Germline CDR1 and CDR2: SGHTA and FQGTGA. CDR3 amino acids: CASSSYTGELFF. CDR3 nucleotide sequence: TGTGCCAGCAGCTCCTACACCGGGGAGCTGTTTTTT.

This sequence joins TRBV7-9 and TRBJ1-6; tentatively, D is TRBD1 (5 bases). Between the trimmed V and J ends, which lost 1 base and 3 bases, there was a span of 7 bases. The CDR3 has 15 amino acids. Germline lookup yields CDR1 SEHNR and CDR2 FQNEAQ (reference sequence). CDR3 amino acids: CASSLGGHYNSPLHF. The CDR3 DNA follows: TGTGCCAGCAGCTTAGGGGGCCACTATAATTCACCCCTCCACTTT.

The rearrangement uses TRBV9 and TRBJ1-1; D might be TRBD1 (6 bases). The V and J ends lost 5 bases and 6 bases respectively, with 17 bases between them. Germline V gene data show CDR1 as SGDLS and CDR2 as YYNGEE. The CDR3 consists of 14 residues. CDR3 loop: CASSHSGGAAEAFF. The CDR3 coding sequence is TGTGCCAGCAGTCATAGCGGGGGGGCGGCTGAAGCTTTCTTT.

This chain connects TRBV6-1 to TRBJ1-5, with unresolved D. This CDR3 is built from 14 residues. The germline CDR1 and CDR2 sequences are MNHNS and SASEGT. Trimming took off 0 bases at V and 6 bases at J, with 9 bases between the two ends. The CDR3 spells CASSEALRSQPQHF. The CDR3 region has the DNA TGTGCCAGCAGTGAAGCGCTTCGGAGTCAGCCCCAGCATTTT.

The J gene is TRBJ2-2, the V gene TRBV5-4, with TRBD2 identical over 8 bases. Germline trimming cut 3 bases from V and 7 bases from J; bases unmatched to any gene: 11. Germline V gene data show CDR1 as SGHNT and CDR2 as YYREEE (reference sequence). This CDR3 comprises 16 residues. The CDR3 here is CASSSGGTLFDGELFF. The CDR3 DNA reads as TGTGCCAGCAGCTCGGGGGGGACACTATTTGACGGGGAGCTGTTTTTT.

J is TRBJ1-2 and V is TRBV14; D may be TRBD1 (5 bases). CDR1 is SGHDN and CDR2 is FVKESK in the germline V gene. Between the trimmed V and J ends, which lost 1 base and 4 bases, there was a span of 13 bases. This CDR3 contains 15 residues. The CDR3 reads CASSQGWGDSYGYTF. The CDR3 DNA reads as TGTGCCAGCAGCCAAGGTTGGGGGGACTCCTATGGCTACACCTTC. Together with reference TRBV14 and TRBJ1-2, the CDR3 gives the full variable domain: EAGVTQFPSHSVIEKGQTVTLRCDPISGHDNLYWYRRVMGKEIKFLLHFVKESKQDESGMPNNRFLAERTGGTYSTLKVQPAELEDSGVYFCASSQGWGDSYGYTFGSGTRLTVV.